Below, 2 T cell receptor beta chains from the same sample are listed, as sequenced in a study of blood T cells in healthy people across ages (dated by TCRdb to 2015 to 2017). Library creation used 5' RACE. The instrument given in TCRdb is Illumina HiSeq 2500. A second PCR of roughly 7 to 11 cycles was performed with a sample-barcoded 5' primer and a J-beta primer mix. TCRdb reworked the public reads: Q25 trimming with fastp, MiXCR clone assembly, productive beta chains retained. A single entry per CDR3 protein holds the most common genes and DNA from its merged rows. This sample is represented by some 800,000 distinct CDR3 sequences; 20% to 25% of them were singletons. Of the sample, around 3.6% is held by the ten largest clones. The data also belong to a second study, concerning T cells of mothers and their children.

Sequencing was done on a sample of blood. The receptor set was obtained from a boy between 5 and 17 years old in good health.

This clonotype occurred many times. The chain recombines TRBV7-3 with TRBJ2-1; TRBD2 matches 9 bases. V gave up 2 bases and J gave up 0 bases; unmatched junction bases: 2. The germline V gene has CDR1 SGHTA and CDR2 FQGTGA. This CDR3 contains 16 residues. CDR3: CASSLLAGSSYNEQFF. The CDR3 DNA follows: TGTGCCAGCAGCTTACTAGCGGGGAGCTCCTACAATGAGCAGTTCTTC.

This clonotype was observed a few times. The chain uses TRBV6-2 or TRBV6-3 and TRBJ2-1; 9 positions agree with TRBD2. Unmatched junction bases numbered 10, after V lost 2 bases and J lost 5 bases. Germline CDR1 MNHEY, CDR2 SVGEGT. The CDR3 consists of 17 residues. The CDR3 loop is CASSYVGSGGFNNEQFF. As DNA, the CDR3 is TGTGCCAGCAGTTACGTAGGTAGCGGGGGTTTTAACAATGAGCAGTTCTTC.